This record looks at one T cell receptor beta chain sequence and its context. Its antigen remains unknown. TCRdb's copy holds only in-frame clones and misses some; the assay was immunoSEQ multiplex PCR. The profile shows about 150,000 clones, about nine tenths of them singletons. These data originate in a study of T cell responses to AZD1222 COVID-19 vaccine. Trimming removed 0 bases from V and 0 bases from J, with 10 bases in between. Germline V lookup: CDR1 LGHNA, CDR2 YSLEER. CDR3 size: 16 residues. Broader study findings: Two AZD1222 doses significantly raised spike-specific TCR breadth and depth over controls. Spike regions recognized by vaccine-associated CD4 TCRs spanned the protein, led by 160-218 and 743-854. All repertoire sampling was performed exclusively after the peak T cell response.

The study pooled second doses at about 4 or about 12 weeks. This sequence joins TRBV4-3 and TRBJ2-3; the D gene is possibly TRBD2 (6 bases). The TCR originated in an adult who received the AZD1222 COVID-19 vaccine. Specimen: peripheral blood, collected 28 days after the second AZD1222 dose. The CDR3 bases are TGCGCCAGCAGCCAAGATAGCGGTTCTAGCACAGATACGCAGTATTTT. The encoded protein is CASSQDSGSSTDTQYF.